The clone carrying this TCR beta chain has a single count. The data belong to a study of T cell changes during pregnancy in multiple sclerosis. Sequenced by immunoSEQ multiplex PCR; TCRdb stores in-frame clones only, minus some. The top ten clones hold approximately 0.5% of a sample with tens of thousands of clones, 90% of them seen once. Trimming at V came to 8 bases and at J to 7 bases, leaving 8 bases not matched to a gene. This CDR3 region has 13 residues. Germline V lookup: CDR1 SQVTM, CDR2 ANQGSEA. V gene TRBV29-1 combines with J gene TRBJ2-7, with TRBD2 matching 13 bases. Sequencing used CD4+ T cells from peripheral blood mononuclear cells, obtained in the second trimester of pregnancy. This clonotype originated in a female donor with multiple sclerosis, enrolled in a pregnancy study. The DNA of the CDR3 is TGCAGCACGGGCGGGACTAGCGGGGAGGAGCAGTACTTC. Its translation is CSTGGTSGEEQYF.